This TCR beta chain stems from a study of blood T cell repertoires in COVID-19 (dated by TCRdb to 2018 to 2020). Some background on the complete study: Samples covering the acute and convalescent phases of COVID-19 were provided by collaborators in the United States, Italy and Spain. The dataset comprised deeply sampled blood TCRbeta repertoires from subjects exposed to, actively infected with, or recovered from COVID-19. A freely available public database, intended as a resource for researchers studying the immune response to SARS-CoV-2, is where the repertoires were released. The samples were drawn from two sources: the first 160 participants of the ongoing ImmuneRACE study, and some 1,300 subjects contributed by 6 global collaborators. Where available, HLA class I and class II types were obtained from metadata supplied by the sample provider rather than from assay-based typing. The material from the prospective study consisted of cDNA or gDNA derived from T cells, B-cell-depleted T cells, or PBMCs. Sample metadata almost always included a de-identified subject ID, COVID-19 status, age in years and sex. The study at large found these results: Clinical and demographic metadata were provided uncurated, with the amount varying by source and participant.

Note on this clone: The clone's antigen remains unknown. No base qualities exist here, and no much larger clone lies one base off it.

The collaborating institutions used their own protocols to collect whole blood in K2EDTA tubes. For TCRbeta analysis, collaborator samples were shipped as frozen whole blood, as isolated PBMCs, or as DNA extracted from either sample type. TCRbeta CDR3 regions were amplified from genomic DNA using the immunoSEQ Assay, a bias-controlled multiplex PCR. As for the original processing: Nucleated cell counts per sample were estimated from amplification of reference gene primers within the assay. Sequence reads were collapsed and filtered to measure the absolute abundance of every unique TCRbeta CDR3 rearrangement. For each sample, productive Simpson clonality was calculated as the square root of Simpson's diversity index over productive rearrangements. The clones in this table, taken by TCRdb from immuneACCESS, are in-frame only. Not every clone is retained; where verified, under half of the shortfall comes from an unresolved V gene, and the cause of the rest is unknown. V, J and clone size were drawn from that table, and D and trimming were deduced from the DNA. This sample comprises about 250,000 clones, roughly four fifths of them detected only once. The ten top clones hold roughly 9.8% of the sample.

Including the terminal cysteine and phenylalanine, the CDR3 comprises 16 residues. The CDR3 DNA has 48 bases and is translated from base 1. For CDR1 and CDR2, the germline V gene lists SGHRS and YFSETQ. For this chain, trimming is 2 bases at the V end and 0 bases at the J end, and the number of junction bases without a gene match is 4. The origin of this receptor is a man of 80 years or more with acute or convalescent COVID-19. The sequence is built from TRBV5-1 and TRBJ2-3; 9 nucleotides in the junction match TRBD1. The sample was peripheral blood. The encoded CDR3 is CASSFDRGTSTDTQYF. The nucleotide sequence is given as TGCGCCAGCAGCTTCGACAGGGGGACTAGCACAGATACGCAGTATTTT.